This entry is about one T cell receptor (beta chain). These data come from a study of blood T cells in healthy people across ages. Germline V gene sequence: CDR1 SGHTA, CDR2 FQGNSA. The CDR3 runs 22 residues. V shed 0 bases, J shed 4 bases, and the junction held 22 bases outside the gene matches. Aged roughly 6 to 95, donors were systemically healthy Caucasians from Russia. Primers used in a second PCR of about 7 to 12 cycles were a sample-barcoded 5' primer and a J-beta primer mix. Carrying 12 random nucleotides, a template-switch adaptor labeled each individual cDNA molecule. MiXCR, run by TCRdb on the 5' RACE reads, gives a single entry per CDR3 protein. Of around 800,000 distinct CDR3 sequences in the sample, about 48% were seen once.

The specimen was blood. The receptor was isolated from a man at least 80 years old in good health. The V and J genes are TRBV7-2 and TRBJ2-2, with 8 nucleotides matching TRBD1. This CDR3 reads CASSLAPPWTGKKATLTGELFF. DNA for the CDR3: TGTGCCAGCAGCTTAGCCCCCCCCTGGACAGGGAAGAAGGCTACCCTCACCGGGGAGCTGTTTTTT.